Shown below are 23 T cell receptor beta chains from a single sample sequenced in a study of control samples from healthy donors and cancer patients. Sequencing used immunoSEQ multiplex PCR; TCRdb keeps in-frame clones, though not all of them. The data show tens of thousands of clones, 92% seen once. Specimen: PBMCs. These receptors all come from a man aged 35-49 years with colorectal cancer.

The V gene is TRBV7-2, the J gene TRBJ2-1, with 10 bases lining up with TRBD2. J was trimmed by 7 bases and V by 3 bases; bases with no gene match: 9. The CDR3 is 16 amino acids. Germline V gene sequence: CDR1 SGHTA, CDR2 FQGNSA. This CDR3 is CASSLLAGGTFNEQFF. The CDR3 region has the DNA TGTGCCAGCAGCTTGTTAGCGGGGGGTACTTTTAATGAGCAGTTCTTC.

The chain links TRBV2 to TRBJ2-1, with a tentative D call TRBD2 (5 bases). This CDR3 comprises 15 residues. Germline CDR1 SNHLY, CDR2 FYNNEI. Deletions cut 10 bases from V and 2 bases from J, with 18 bases between. The CDR3: CATRRAEKTYNEQFF. Written as DNA, the CDR3 is TGTGCCACCCGGCGGGCAGAGAAAACCTACAATGAGCAGTTCTTC.

This sequence joins TRBV6-6 and TRBJ1-2; TRBD1 might be the D (5 bases). Germline V gene data show CDR1 as MNHNY and CDR2 as SVGAGI (reference sequence). V gave up 2 bases and J gave up 7 bases, with 8 bases separating them. CDR3 length: 12 residues. The DNA for the CDR3 is TGTGCCAGCAGTTACCTCGGGGGTGGCTACACCTTC. It translates to CASSYLGGGYTF.

This clone was seen only once. The J gene is TRBJ1-1, the V gene TRBV19, with D unclear. Trimming removed 7 bases at V and 4 bases at J, with 10 bases between. There are 12 residues in the CDR3. CDR1 and CDR2 (germline): LNHDA, SQIVND (reference sequence). For the CDR3, the DNA is TGTGCCAGTAATTGGGGTACCACTGAAGCTTTCTTT. The encoded protein is CASNWGTTEAFF.

The chain joins TRBV7-2 to TRBJ1-6; D unclear. This CDR3 is built from 13 residues. Germline V gives CDR1 SGHTA, CDR2 FQGNSA. The V and J ends lost 0 bases and 14 bases respectively, with 11 bases between them. CDR3 sequence (DNA): TGTGCCAGCAGCTTAGCAGCCTCCCCAACCCTCCACTTT. This sequence encodes CASSLAASPTLHF. Looking up the rest from reference TRBV7-2 and TRBJ1-6 gives the full variable domain: GAGVSQSPSNKVTEKGKDVELRCDPISGHTALYWYRQSLGQGLEFLIYFQGNSAPDKSGLPSDRFSAERTGGSVSTLTIQRTQQEDSAVYLCASSLAASPTLHFGNGTRLTVT.

The chain carries TRBV6-5 and TRBJ1-2; no firm D call. CDR1 is MNHEY, CDR2 SVGAGI, per germline. This CDR3 has 14 amino acids. The ends were cut back, 8 bases at V and 0 bases at J, with 13 bases in the middle. This chain's CDR3 is CASVSTLANYGYTF. As DNA, the CDR3 is TGTGCCAGCGTGTCCACCCTCGCTAACTATGGCTACACCTTC.

The chain has TRBV19 and TRBJ1-5; D is unresolved. The CDR3 length is 14 residues. Germline values: CDR1 LNHDA, CDR2 SQIVND (reference sequence). Trimming removed 6 bases at V and 5 bases at J, with 14 bases between. CDR3 nucleotide sequence: TGTGCCAGTAGAGGGCGCCAGCTATATCAGCCCCAGCATTTT. Translation: CASRGRQLYQPQHF.

This clone has only a few counts. This rearrangement joins TRBV7-2 to TRBJ2-1; D is ambiguous. Germline values: CDR1 SGHTA, CDR2 FQGNSA. The CDR3 loop spans 12 amino acids. Trimming pared 5 bases from V and 4 bases from J, leaving 6 bases between. CDR3 DNA sequence: TGTGCCAGCAGCCTTAGTTACAATGAGCAGTTCTTC. Translating gives CASSLSYNEQFF.

This clone is a singleton in its sample. V usage is TRBV6-5 and J usage is TRBJ2-7, with D perhaps being TRBD1 or TRBD2 (6 bases each). V was cut by 8 bases and J by 3 bases, with 17 bases left in between. The CDR3 has 14 amino acids. Germline CDR1 reads MNHEY; CDR2 reads SVGAGI. CDR3 DNA: TGTGCCAGCTCGGGGGCGGAACCCTACTACGAGCAGTACTTC. Protein: CASSGAEPYYEQYF.

V and J are TRBV7-2 and TRBJ1-2; weak D call: TRBD1 (5 bases). The CDR3 has 15 amino acids. The V end lost 2 bases, the J end lost 7 bases, and 17 bases lay between the germline ends. Germline CDR1 SGHTA, CDR2 FQGNSA. The CDR3 DNA reads TGTGCCAGCAGCTTAAACGCGAGGGGATCGTCTGGCTACACCTTC. It yields the protein CASSLNARGSSGYTF.

V is TRBV11-3 and J is TRBJ2-3; TRBD2 matches 7 bases. Germline values: CDR1 SGHNT, CDR2 YENEEA. The trim removed 3 bases at V and 1 base at J, leaving 4 bases unmatched. This CDR3 has 15 amino acids. Here the CDR3 reads CASSLGGERTDTQYF. The DNA of the CDR3 is TGTGCCAGCAGCTTGGGGGGGGAGCGCACAGATACGCAGTATTTT.

V and J are TRBV12-3 or TRBV12-4 and TRBJ2-3; the D gene is possibly TRBD1 (5 bases). V lost 6 bases, J lost 10 bases, and 14 bases lay in between. This CDR3 is built from 12 residues. CDR3 coding DNA: TGTGCCAGCAGACCGACAGTCGATCCGCAGTATTTT. Amino acids: CASRPTVDPQYF.

The chain carries TRBV5-4 and TRBJ1-4; TRBD1 agrees at 10 bases. CDR1 and CDR2 from the germline V gene are SGHNT and YYREEE (reference sequence). The length of the CDR3 is 16 residues. V dropped 4 bases and J dropped 3; count of bases not matched to a gene: 6. The CDR3 reads CASSRTGGGSNEKLFF. As DNA, the CDR3 is TGTGCCAGCAGCCGGACAGGGGGGGGGTCTAATGAAAAACTGTTTTTT.

There are a few counts of this clone. The sample carries other DNA sequences with the same CDR3. This chain links TRBV5-5 with TRBJ1-5; the D gene is possibly TRBD1 (5 bases). Germline values: CDR1 SGHKS, CDR2 YYEKEE (reference sequence). The ends were cut back, 0 bases at V and 2 bases at J, with 6 bases in the middle. This CDR3 is built from 14 residues. The DNA of the CDR3 is TGTGCCAGCAGCTTGGAGACAGGCAATCAGCCCCAGCATTTT. This encodes CASSLETGNQPQHF.

V is TRBV30 and J is TRBJ2-1; D is undetermined. This CDR3 region has 15 residues. The ends were cut back, 3 bases at V and 0 bases at J, with 12 bases in the middle. Germline V gives CDR1 GTSNPN, CDR2 SVGIG (reference sequence). CDR3 residues: CAWSPGASSYNEQFF. The CDR3 coding sequence is TGTGCCTGGAGCCCGGGTGCTAGCTCCTACAATGAGCAGTTCTTC. The full variable domain, in which reference TRBV30 and TRBJ2-1 provide the parts outside the CDR3, is SQTIHQWPATLVQPVGSPLSLECTVEGTSNPNLYWYRQAAGRGLQLLFYSVGIGQISSEVPQNLSASRPQDRQFILSSKKLLLSDSGFYLCAWSPGASSYNEQFFGPGTRLTVL.

The chain recombines TRBV4-2 with TRBJ1-6; a weak D match, TRBD1 (5 bases). Germline V CDR1 and CDR2: LGHNA, YNFKEQ. V was cut by 1 base and J by 5 bases, with 12 bases left in between. The CDR3 contains 16 residues. CDR3 region: CASSQGARANNSPLHF. The CDR3 DNA sequence: TGTGCCAGCAGCCAAGGGGCCAGGGCCAATAATTCACCCCTCCACTTT.

The chain couples TRBV29-1 to TRBJ2-3; tentative D call: TRBD1 (6 bases). Germline CDR1 is SQVTM and CDR2 is ANQGSEA. CDR3 length: 13 amino acids. V was trimmed by 2 bases and J by 2 bases, leaving 8 bases between them. The CDR3, as DNA: TGCAGCGTTGAAAGACAGGACACAGATACGCAGTATTTT. Protein sequence: CSVERQDTDTQYF.

The V gene is TRBV7-9, the J gene TRBJ1-1, with D unresolved. V lost 5 bases and J lost 6, with 16 bases in between. The CDR3 extends over 14 amino acids. The germline V gene has CDR1 SEHNR and CDR2 FQNEAQ (reference sequence). The CDR3 nucleotides are TGTGCCAGCAGCCCGGAGCTGCCGGGCGCTGAAGCTTTCTTT. Protein product: CASSPELPGAEAFF.

The genes are TRBV11-2 and TRBJ2-5; D not certain. Trimming removed 1 base at V and 4 bases at J, with 4 bases between. This CDR3 has 12 amino acids. The germline gives CDR1 SGHAT, CDR2 FQNNGV. DNA for the CDR3: TGTGCCAGCAGCTTAGCCAGAGAGACCCAGTACTTC. Translating gives CASSLARETQYF.

Written as DNA, the CDR3 is TGCGCCAGCAGCTTAACGGGTTCGGGGAATTCACCCCTCCACTTT. This gives the protein CASSLTGSGNSPLHF. This chain links TRBV5-1 with TRBJ1-6; D ambiguous. Germline V gene sequence: CDR1 SGHRS, CDR2 YFSETQ. This CDR3 comprises 15 residues. Deletions cut 2 bases from V and 7 bases from J, with 13 bases between.

The chain employs TRBV5-1 and TRBJ2-1; D may match TRBD1 or TRBD2 (7 bases each). Germline V lookup: CDR1 SGHRS, CDR2 YFSETQ. CDR3 length equals 13 residues. V was shortened by 3 bases and J by 10 bases, with 14 bases between the two germline ends. The CDR3 nucleotides are TGCGCCAGCAGCTCGCAGGGGGGGGCGGAGCAGTTCTTC. It translates to CASSSQGGAEQFF.

The V gene is TRBV6-1, the J gene TRBJ2-1; TRBD2 aligns across 10 bases. The CDR3 loop spans 16 amino acids. Germline-derived CDR1 and CDR2 are MNHNS and SASEGT. V trimming: 3 bases; J trimming: 3 bases; junction bases outside the gene matches: 5. CDR3 sequence reads: CASSEVLAGDYNEQFF. DNA of the CDR3: TGTGCCAGCAGTGAGGTCCTAGCGGGGGACTACAATGAGCAGTTCTTC.

The rearrangement joins TRBV7-3 to TRBJ1-1, with unresolved D. Looked up from germline, CDR1 is SGHTA and CDR2 is FQGTGA. V dropped 2 bases and J dropped 0 bases, with 4 bases sitting between them. The CDR3 covers 13 residues. For the CDR3, the DNA is TGTGCCAGCAGCTTAGACATGAACACTGAAGCTTTCTTT. Residues: CASSLDMNTEAFF.